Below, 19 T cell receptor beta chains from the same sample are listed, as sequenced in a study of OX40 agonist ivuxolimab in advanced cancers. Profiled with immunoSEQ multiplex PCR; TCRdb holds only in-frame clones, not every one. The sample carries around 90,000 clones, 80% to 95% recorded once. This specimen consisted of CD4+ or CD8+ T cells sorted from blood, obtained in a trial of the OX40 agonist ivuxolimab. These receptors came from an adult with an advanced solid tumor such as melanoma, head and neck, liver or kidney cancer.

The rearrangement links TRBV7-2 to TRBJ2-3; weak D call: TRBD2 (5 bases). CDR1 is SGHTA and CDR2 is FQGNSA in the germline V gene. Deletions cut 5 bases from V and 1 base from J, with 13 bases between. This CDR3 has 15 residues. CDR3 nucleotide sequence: TGTGCCAGCAGCCGAATCGGGGTGGGCACAGATACGCAGTATTTT. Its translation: CASSRIGVGTDTQYF.

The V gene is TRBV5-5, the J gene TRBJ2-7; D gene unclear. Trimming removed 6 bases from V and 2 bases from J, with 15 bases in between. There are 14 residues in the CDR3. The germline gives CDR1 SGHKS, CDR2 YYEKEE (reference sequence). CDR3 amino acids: CASTSIPGTYEQYF. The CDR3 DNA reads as TGTGCCAGCACCTCCATACCGGGTACCTACGAGCAGTACTTC.

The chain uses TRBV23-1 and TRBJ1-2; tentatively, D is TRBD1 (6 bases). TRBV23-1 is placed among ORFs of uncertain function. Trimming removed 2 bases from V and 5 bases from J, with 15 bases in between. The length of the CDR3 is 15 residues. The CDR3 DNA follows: TGCGCCAGCAGTCAAAATACAGGGTACGGTTATGGCTACACCTTC. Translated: CASSQNTGYGYGYTF.

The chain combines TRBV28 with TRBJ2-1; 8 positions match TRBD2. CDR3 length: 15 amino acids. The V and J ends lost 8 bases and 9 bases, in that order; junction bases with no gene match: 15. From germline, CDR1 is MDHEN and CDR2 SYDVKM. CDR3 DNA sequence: TGTGCCAGCCGGGGGAGTAGCGGGAATGAAGGTGAGCAGTTCTTC. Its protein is CASRGSSGNEGEQFF.

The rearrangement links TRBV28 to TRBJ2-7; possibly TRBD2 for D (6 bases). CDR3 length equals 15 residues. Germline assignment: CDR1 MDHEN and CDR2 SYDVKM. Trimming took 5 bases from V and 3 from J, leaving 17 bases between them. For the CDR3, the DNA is TGTGCCAGCAGTGGAGGGTCAAATAGTTTCTACGAGCAGTACTTC. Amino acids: CASSGGSNSFYEQYF. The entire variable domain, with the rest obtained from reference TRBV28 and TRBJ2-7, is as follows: DVKVTQSSRYLVKRTGEKVFLECVQDMDHENMFWYRQDPGLGLRLIYFSYDVKMKEKGDIPEGYSVSREKKERFSLILESASTNQTSMYLCASSGGSNSFYEQYFGPGTRLTVT.

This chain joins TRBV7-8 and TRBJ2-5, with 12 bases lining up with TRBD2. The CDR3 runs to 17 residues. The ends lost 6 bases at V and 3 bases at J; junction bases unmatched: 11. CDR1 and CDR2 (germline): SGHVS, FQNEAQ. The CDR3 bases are TGTGCCAGCAGGAGCGGGACTAGCGGGCCTTGGAAAGAGACCCAGTACTTC. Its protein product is CASRSGTSGPWKETQYF.

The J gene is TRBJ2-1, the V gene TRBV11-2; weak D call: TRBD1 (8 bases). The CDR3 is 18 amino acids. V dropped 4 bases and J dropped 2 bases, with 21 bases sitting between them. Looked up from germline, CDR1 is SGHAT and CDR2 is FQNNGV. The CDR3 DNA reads TGTGCCAGCAGCTCTCGACCACAGGGGGGGGACACCTACAATGAGCAGTTCTTC. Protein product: CASSSRPQGGDTYNEQFF.

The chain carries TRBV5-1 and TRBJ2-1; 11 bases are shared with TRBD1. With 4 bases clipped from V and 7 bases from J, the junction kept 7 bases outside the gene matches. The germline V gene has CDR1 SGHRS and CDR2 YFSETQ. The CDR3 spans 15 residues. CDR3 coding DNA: TGCGCCAGCAGCCTAGGACAGGGGGCGGAAAATGAGCAGTTCTTC. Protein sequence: CASSLGQGAENEQFF.

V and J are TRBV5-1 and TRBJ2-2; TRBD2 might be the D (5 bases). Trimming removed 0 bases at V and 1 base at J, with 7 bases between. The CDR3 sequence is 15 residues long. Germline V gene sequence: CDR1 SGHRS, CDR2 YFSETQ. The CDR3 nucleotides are TGCGCCAGCAGCTTGGTAGGAGGGAACACCGGGGAGCTGTTTTTT. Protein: CASSLVGGNTGELFF.

This CDR3 is CASSLASRVTDTQYF. CDR3 DNA sequence: TGTGCCAGCAGTTTAGCTAGCCGCGTCACAGATACGCAGTATTTT. The gene calls are TRBV27 and TRBJ2-3; maybe TRBD2 (5 bases). The CDR3 is 15 residues long. V lost 2 bases and J lost 2, with 11 bases in between. Germline V gives CDR1 MNHEY, CDR2 SMNVEV (reference sequence).

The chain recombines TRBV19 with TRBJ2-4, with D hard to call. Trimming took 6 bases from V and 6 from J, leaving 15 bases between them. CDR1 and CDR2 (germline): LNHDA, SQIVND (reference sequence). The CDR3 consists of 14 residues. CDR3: CASSPHSGTNIQYF. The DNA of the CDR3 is TGTGCCAGTAGCCCCCACTCGGGCACAAACATTCAGTACTTC.

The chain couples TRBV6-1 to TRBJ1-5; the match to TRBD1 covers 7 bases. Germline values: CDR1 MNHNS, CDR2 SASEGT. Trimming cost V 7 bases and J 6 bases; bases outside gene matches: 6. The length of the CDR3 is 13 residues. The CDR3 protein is CASTRGRFQPQHF. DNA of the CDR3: TGTGCCAGCACCAGGGGGAGGTTTCAGCCCCAGCATTTT.

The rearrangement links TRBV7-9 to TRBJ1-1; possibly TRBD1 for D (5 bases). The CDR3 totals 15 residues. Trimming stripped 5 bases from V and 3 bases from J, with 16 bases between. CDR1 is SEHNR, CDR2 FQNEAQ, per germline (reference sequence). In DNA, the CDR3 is TGTGCCAGCAGCCTAGGGAGGGTCAGGGACACTGAAGCTTTCTTT. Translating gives CASSLGRVRDTEAFF. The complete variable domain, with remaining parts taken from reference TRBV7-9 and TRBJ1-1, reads DTGVSQNPRHKITKRGQNVTFRCDPISEHNRLYWYRQTLGQGPEFLTYFQNEAQLEKSRLLSDRFSAERPKGSFSTLEIQRTEQGDSAMYLCASSLGRVRDTEAFFGQGTRLTVV.

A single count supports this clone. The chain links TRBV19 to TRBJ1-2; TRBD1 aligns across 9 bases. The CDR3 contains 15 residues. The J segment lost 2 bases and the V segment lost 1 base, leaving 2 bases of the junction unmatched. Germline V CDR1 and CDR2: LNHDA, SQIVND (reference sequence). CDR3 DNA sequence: TGTGCCAGTAGTATAGTCGGGACAGGGAACTATGGCTACACCTTC. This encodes CASSIVGTGNYGYTF. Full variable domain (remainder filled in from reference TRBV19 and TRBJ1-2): DGGITQSPKYLFRKEGQNVTLSCEQNLNHDAMYWYRQDPGQGLRLIYYSQIVNDFQKGDIAEGYSVSREKKESFPLTVTSAQKNPTAFYLCASSIVGTGNYGYTFGSGTRLTVV.

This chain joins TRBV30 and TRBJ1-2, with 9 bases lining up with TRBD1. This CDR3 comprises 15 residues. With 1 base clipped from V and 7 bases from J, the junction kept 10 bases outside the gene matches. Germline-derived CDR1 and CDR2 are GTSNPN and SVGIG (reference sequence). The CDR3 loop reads CAWSAEGQGRPGYTF. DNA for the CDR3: TGTGCCTGGAGTGCGGAGGGACAGGGCAGGCCTGGCTACACCTTC.

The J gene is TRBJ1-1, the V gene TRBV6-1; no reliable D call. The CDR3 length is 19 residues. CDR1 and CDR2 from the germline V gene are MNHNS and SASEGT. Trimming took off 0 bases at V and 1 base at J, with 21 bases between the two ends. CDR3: CASSEATPGTRSRNTEAFF. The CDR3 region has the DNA TGTGCCAGCAGTGAAGCAACCCCGGGCACCCGATCCCGGAACACTGAAGCTTTCTTT.

CDR3 bases: TGTGCCAGCAGCTCTAGCGGGAGGGCCGGGCAGTACTTC. Its protein is CASSSSGRAGQYF. The chain employs TRBV6-6 and TRBJ2-7; TRBD2 matches 12 bases. The germline V gene encodes CDR1 MNHNY and CDR2 SVGAGI (reference sequence). The CDR3 is made up of 13 amino acids. Trimming removed 6 bases from V and 9 bases from J; junction bases left unmatched: 6.

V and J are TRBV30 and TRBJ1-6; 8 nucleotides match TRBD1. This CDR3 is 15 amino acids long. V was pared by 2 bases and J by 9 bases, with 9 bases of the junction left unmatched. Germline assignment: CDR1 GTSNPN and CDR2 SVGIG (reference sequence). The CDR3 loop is CAWSNGQGTRSPLHF. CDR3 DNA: TGTGCCTGGAGTAACGGACAGGGCACGCGTTCACCCCTCCACTTT.

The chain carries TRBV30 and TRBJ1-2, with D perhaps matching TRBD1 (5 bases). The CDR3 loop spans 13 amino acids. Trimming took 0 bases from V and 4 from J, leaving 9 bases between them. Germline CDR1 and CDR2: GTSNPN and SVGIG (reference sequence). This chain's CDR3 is CAWSVLGGYGYTF. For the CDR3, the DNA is TGTGCCTGGAGTGTACTTGGGGGCTATGGCTACACCTTC. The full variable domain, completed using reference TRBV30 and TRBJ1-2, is SQTIHQWPATLVQPVGSPLSLECTVEGTSNPNLYWYRQAAGRGLQLLFYSVGIGQISSEVPQNLSASRPQDRQFILSSKKLLLSDSGFYLCAWSVLGGYGYTFGSGTRLTVV.